The rows below give T cell receptor beta chains drawn from one sample of a study of blood T cell repertoires in COVID-19. Measured with immunoSEQ multiplex PCR; TCRdb has only the in-frame clones, and not every one. This table holds 100,000 to 150,000 clones, about 80% found once. Sequencing was done on a sample of peripheral blood. These receptors came from a woman aged 45-59 years with acute or convalescent COVID-19. Each CDR3 is given with its conserved first and last residue.

>TRBV29-1|TRBJ2-1
CSVGPSGGAGEQFF
>TRBV5-1|TRBJ2-3
CASSSTSGVDTQYF
>TRBV19|TRBJ1-5
CASSVTGGQPQHF
>TRBV30|TRBJ1-2
CAWARQGGSGYTF
>TRBV7-2|TRBJ2-7
CASSSQLGGSYEQYF
>TRBV9|TRBJ2-2
CASSIQTSAGELFF
>TRBV5-1|TRBJ2-2
CASSSGQGTGELFF
>TRBV2|TRBJ1-2
CASRPGVGGGYGYTF
>TRBV5-1|TRBJ1-1
CASTRAALDTEAFF
>TRBV5-1|TRBJ1-5
CASSPGQNNQPQHF
>TRBV2|TRBJ1-2
CASRDRDSYGYTF